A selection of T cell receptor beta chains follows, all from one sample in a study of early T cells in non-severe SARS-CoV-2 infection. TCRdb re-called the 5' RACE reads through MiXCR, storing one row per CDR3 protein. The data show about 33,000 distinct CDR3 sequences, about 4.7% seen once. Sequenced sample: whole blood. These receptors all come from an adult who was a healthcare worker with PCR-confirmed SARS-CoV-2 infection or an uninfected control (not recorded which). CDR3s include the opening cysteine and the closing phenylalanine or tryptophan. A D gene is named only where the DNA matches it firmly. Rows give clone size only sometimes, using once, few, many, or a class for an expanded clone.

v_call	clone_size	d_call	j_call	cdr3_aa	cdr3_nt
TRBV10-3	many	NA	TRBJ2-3	CAISPGGDTQYF	TGTGCCATCAGCCCCGGCGGGGATACGCAGTATTTT
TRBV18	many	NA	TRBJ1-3	CASSPKDSGSENTIYF	TGTGCCAGCTCACCAAAAGACTCAGGCTCTGAAAACACCATATATTTT
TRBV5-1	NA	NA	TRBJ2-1	CASSLSPAGEQFF	TGCGCCAGCAGCTTGTCACCAGCGGGCGAGCAGTTCTTC
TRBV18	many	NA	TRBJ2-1	CASSPVGNEQFF	TGTGCCAGCTCACCGGTCGGGAATGAGCAGTTCTTC
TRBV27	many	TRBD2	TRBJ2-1	CASSFLLAGVLSDEQFF	TGTGCCAGCAGTTTTTTACTAGCGGGGGTTCTTTCGGATGAGCAGTTCTTC
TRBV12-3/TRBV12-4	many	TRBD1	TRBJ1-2	CASSPGTGRLSNYGYTF	TGTGCCAGCAGTCCCGGGACAGGGAGACTTAGTAACTATGGCTACACCTTC
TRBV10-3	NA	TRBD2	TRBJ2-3	CAISVLAGDRDTQYF	TGTGCCATCAGTGTTCTTGCGGGGGACCGGGATACGCAGTATTTT
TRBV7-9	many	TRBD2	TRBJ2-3	CATPQFTAGGRTDTQYF	TGTGCCACCCCTCAATTCACAGCGGGGGGCCGCACAGATACGCAGTATTTT
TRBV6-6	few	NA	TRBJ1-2	CASSTLGGGYGYTF	TGTGCCAGCAGTACCCTGGGAGGGGGCTATGGCTACACCTTC
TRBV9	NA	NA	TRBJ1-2	CASSVTTVGYGYTF	TGTGCCAGCAGCGTGACGACAGTAGGCTATGGCTACACCTTC
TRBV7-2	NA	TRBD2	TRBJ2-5	CASSLAGPVAGSETQYF	TGTGCCAGCAGCTTAGCGGGCCCGGTAGCGGGGAGCGAGACCCAGTACTTC
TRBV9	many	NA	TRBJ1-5	CASSVYGEHNQPQHF	TGTGCCAGCAGCGTATATGGGGAGCACAATCAGCCCCAGCATTTT
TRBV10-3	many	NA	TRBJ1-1	CAISSQGMNTEAFF	TGTGCCATCAGTTCACAGGGCATGAACACTGAAGCTTTCTTT
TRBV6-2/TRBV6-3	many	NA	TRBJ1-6	CASSQEGTYSPLHF	TGTGCCAGCAGTCAAGAGGGGACTTATTCACCCCTCCATTTT
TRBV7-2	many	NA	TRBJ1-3	CASSLAPGVGNTIYF	TGTGCCAGCAGCTTAGCGCCAGGGGTCGGAAACACCATATATTTT
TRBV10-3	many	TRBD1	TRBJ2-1	CAISGAGTGYNEQFF	TGTGCCATCAGTGGGGCCGGGACAGGGTACAATGAGCAGTTCTTC
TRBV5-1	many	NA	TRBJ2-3	CASSLASDVDTQYF	TGCGCCAGCAGCTTGGCTAGCGATGTAGATACGCAGTATTTT
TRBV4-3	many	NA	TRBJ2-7	CASSQEEGPAQYF	TGCGCCAGCAGCCAAGAGGAGGGGCCCGCGCAGTACTTC
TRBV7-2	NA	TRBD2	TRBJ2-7	CASSLDPKRGGDEQYF	TGTGCCAGCAGCTTAGATCCCAAGCGGGGGGGCGACGAGCAGTACTTC
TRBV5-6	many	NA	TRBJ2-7	CASSLDGGIYEQYF	TGTGCCAGCAGCTTGGACGGTGGCATCTACGAGCAGTACTTC
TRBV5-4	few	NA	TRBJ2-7	CASSLSGAIYEQYF	TGTGCCAGCAGCTTGTCGGGGGCAATCTACGAGCAGTACTTC
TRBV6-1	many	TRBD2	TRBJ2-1	CASGTGTSGYNEQFF	TGTGCCAGTGGGACCGGGACTAGCGGATACAATGAGCAGTTCTTC
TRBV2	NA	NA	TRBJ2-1	CASLPLSSLTYNEQSF	TGTGCCAGCCTTCCCTTGTCCTCCCTCACCTACAATGAGCAGTCCTTC
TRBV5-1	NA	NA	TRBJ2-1	CASSSGTRGNEQFF	TGCGCCAGCAGCTCCGGGACCCGAGGCAATGAGCAGTTCTTC
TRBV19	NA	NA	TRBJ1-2	CASSQHPTNTRVLYGYTF	TGTGCCAGTAGTCAACACCCGACAAATACCAGGGTACTCTATGGCTACACCTTC
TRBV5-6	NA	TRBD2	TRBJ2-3	CASSFLRGASTDTQYF	TGTGCCAGCAGCTTTCTGCGGGGGGCCAGCACAGATACGCAGTATTTT
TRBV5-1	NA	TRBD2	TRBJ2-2	CASSGLALNTTELFF	TGCGCCAGCTCTGGACTAGCCCTGAACACCACTGAGCTGTTTTTT
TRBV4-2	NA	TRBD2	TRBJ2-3	CASSQEQRGLADTQYF	TGTGCCAGCAGCCAAGAACAGCGGGGTTTGGCAGATACGCAGTATTTT
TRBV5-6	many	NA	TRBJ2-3	CASSVGRADTQYF	TGTGCCAGCAGTGTGGGCAGGGCGGATACGCAGTATTTT
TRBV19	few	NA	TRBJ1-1	CASTSTGWGTEAFF	TGTGCCAGTACCTCAACAGGGTGGGGCACTGAAGCTTTCTTT
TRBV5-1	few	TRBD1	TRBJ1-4	CASSFRDRYEKLFF	TGCGCCAGCAGCTTTCGGGACAGATACGAAAAACTGTTTTTT
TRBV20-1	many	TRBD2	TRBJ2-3	CSARNGGATDTQYF	TGCAGTGCTAGGAACGGGGGGGCCACAGATACGCAGTATTTT
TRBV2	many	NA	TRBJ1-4	CASSAMGEKLFF	TGTGCCAGCAGCGCGATGGGGGAAAAACTGTTTTTT
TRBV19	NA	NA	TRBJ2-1	CASSISSSYNEQFF	TGTGCCAGTAGTATATCGAGTTCCTACAATGAGCAGTTCTTC
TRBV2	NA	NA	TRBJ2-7	CASSENSHEQYF	TGTGCCAGCAGTGAGAACAGCCACGAGCAGTACTTC
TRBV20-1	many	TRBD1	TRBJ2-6	CSARGGQGASGANVLTF	TGCAGTGCTAGAGGAGGACAGGGGGCCTCTGGGGCCAACGTCCTGACTTTC
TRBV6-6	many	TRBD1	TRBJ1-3	CASNRGRRDSGNTIYF	TGTGCCAGCAACAGGGGACGCAGGGACTCTGGAAACACCATATATTTT
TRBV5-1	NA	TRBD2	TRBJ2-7	CASSSTSGDKQYF	TGCGCCAGCAGCTCTACTAGCGGGGACAAACAGTACTTC
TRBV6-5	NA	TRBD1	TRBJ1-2	CASMGIFSTGVAYPEKDGYTF	TGTGCCAGCATGGGTATCTTCTCAACAGGGGTCGCCTATCCTGAGAAGGATGGCTACACCTTC
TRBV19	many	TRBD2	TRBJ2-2	CASSTSGGAGTGELFF	TGTGCCAGTAGTACTAGCGGGGGGGCTGGCACCGGGGAGCTGTTTTTT
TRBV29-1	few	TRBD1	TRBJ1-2	CSAGQGAEGGYTF	TGCAGCGCAGGACAGGGGGCGGAGGGAGGCTACACCTTC
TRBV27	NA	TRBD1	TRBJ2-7	CASSPSGGSSYEQYF	TGTGCCAGCAGTCCCTCAGGGGGAAGCTCCTACGAGCAGTACTTC
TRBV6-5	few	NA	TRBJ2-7	CASSYEVGSYEQYF	TGTGCCAGCAGTTACGAGGTTGGCTCCTACGAGCAGTACTTC
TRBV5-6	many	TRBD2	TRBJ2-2	CASSTVNLAGWNTGELFF	TGTGCCAGCAGCACCGTGAATTTAGCGGGTTGGAACACCGGGGAGCTGTTTTTT